This T cell receptor (beta chain) was captured by sequencing in a study of shared clonotypes between healthy human individuals (dated by TCRdb to the early 2020s). As for the study more broadly: The cohort comprised two women and a few men aged 18 to 49 years. For each donor, three plates each were used for CD4 naive and CD4 memory, two plates were used for CD8 naive, and one plate was used for CD8 memory. The study deeply sequenced blood TCR repertoires of 5 or 6 healthy adults to estimate repertoire size and the extent of clonotype sharing between individuals. To increase sequencing depth and limit assay-specific biases, TCR repertoire library preparation and sequencing were carried out by different laboratories using diverse techniques. Between about 0.9 and 8.9 billion PBMCs per donor were obtained by leukapheresis. Broad study findings and their caveats: Estimated clonotype richness was generally larger for naive than for memory subsets. Based on pairwise subsampling, the degree of clonotype sharing among donors was expected to be affected by sequencing depth. Sampling was limited to blood, and TCR repertoires in tissue likely differ from TCR repertoires in blood. Compared with non-shared clonotypes, the clonotypes found in all four sorted-subset donors had higher generation probabilities. Sharing across several donors was observed for about 5% of naive CD4, 3% to 3.5% of naive CD8, 2.3% of memory CD4, and less than 0.45% of memory CD8 clonotypes. Even with the large sequencing depth, rarefaction of the sorted-subset datasets indicated that sequencing was incomplete. The genetic and exposure-history diversity represented was limited by the small number of donors.

TCR CDR3 regions were amplified from genomic DNA by multiplex PCR using the deep immunoSEQ assay. For each cell subset, the extracted genomic DNA was distributed evenly across all wells of several immunoSEQ 96-well plates, and each plate served as one replicate. For sorted subsets, each replicate PCR was loaded with about 200 ng genomic DNA, equivalent to about 33,000 T cell genomes. Purified libraries were quantified with a Qubit 3.0 fluorometer, sized on a Bioanalyzer 2100, and re-quantified with the KAPA Library Quantification kit. Each immunoSEQ 96-well plate was sequenced on its own single-read 150-cycle Illumina NextSeq 550 flow cell. From the authors' description of their analysis: Because the immunoSEQ output held only junctional sequences and lacked quality scores, the filtering could not match the filtering applied to full-length reads. Sequences were annotated with PyIR, a Python wrapper for IgBLAST v1.9, and V/J genes and CDR3 were assigned using IMGT germline references. Reads were removed for weak V/J assignments (E-value above 1e-6), missing CDR3, stop codons, out-of-frame junctions, or ambiguous translated residues. A V3J clonotype was defined by an identical inferred V gene, J gene, and CDR3 amino acid sequence. Percentage overlap between repertoires was calculated by dividing the number of shared unique clonotypes by the size of the smaller repertoire. RTK rarefaction, the Chao1 estimator, and Recon v2.1 estimates of unobserved clonotypes were used to assess repertoire richness. OLGA was used to compute generation probabilities for all TCRbeta clonotypes that the gDNA method yielded from four donors. Not all clones reach the TCRdb copy of this immuneACCESS table, which keeps in-frame sequences only. Checked studies attribute under half of the gap to unresolved V genes and leave the rest unexplained. The DNA gave D and trimming, while V, J and clone size come from that table. The sample table lists approximately 2.3 million clones, more than 80% of them with a count of one. The top ten clones comprise about 0.39% of the sample.

Healthy HIV-negative adults with no recently reported acute infections or vaccinations were included as donors. Every donor was a Caucasian adult residing in Nashville, Tennessee, USA. CD4+ T cells were enriched by magnetic negative selection; naive cells were then positively selected on CD45RA, and the negative fraction formed the memory subset. After blood collection by leukapheresis, PBMCs were isolated using Ficoll-Histopaque density gradient centrifugation and then cryopreserved in the vapor phase of liquid nitrogen. Analytical flow cytometry was used to check the purity and quantity of every magnetically sorted T cell population. Genomic DNA was isolated from every sorted fraction and measured by UV absorbance on a Nanodrop 2000c. Comments on this clone: Its antigen specificity is not known. Base qualities are not provided; no much larger clone lies one nucleotide away.

The CDR3, from cysteine to phenylalanine, totals 18 residues. Left in the record is the CDR3 DNA by itself, 54 bases read in frame from the first base. Germline trimming: 5 bases from V, 4 bases from J; junction bases outside gene matches: 17. In the germline V gene, CDR1 corresponds to LGHNA and CDR2 to YSLEER. Sample: naive CD4+ T cells from PBMCs. The cell subset or site label of this sample denotes: CD45RA+ positively selected. This clonotype was sampled from a man between 18 and 29 years old in good health. Some clones in this sample may be carry-over from other donors' samples. Recombination joined TRBV4-3 with TRBJ2-3, with TRBD1 matching 8 junction bases. Here the CDR3 is given as CASSKRGAQGAPPDTQYF. The DNA sequence is as follows: TGCGCCAGCAGCAAAAGAGGGGCTCAGGGGGCGCCCCCAGATACGCAGTATTTT.